Shown below are 4 T cell receptor beta chains from a single sample sequenced in a study of STAT5B mutations in CD4+ large granular lymphocyte leukemia (dated by TCRdb to the early 2020s). Libraries were built with the immunoSEQ multiplex PCR assay. Imported from immuneACCESS, the table was reduced by TCRdb to in-frame sequences with V and J called. These copies leave out some clones; in studies compared against another copy, an unresolved V gene accounts for under half, and the cause of the remainder is not known. In this sample the table shows fewer than 35,000 clones, about two thirds of which occur a single time. Of the sample, just under 2% falls within the top ten clones. Sequenced input: CD4+ T cells from blood buffy coats. The origin of the receptors is a human donor in good health.

For the CDR3, the DNA is TGTGCCAGCAGTTACGAGGGGCGGGATTCACCCCTCCACTTT. It codes for CASSYEGRDSPLHF. The chain has TRBV6-6 and TRBJ1-6; D is possibly TRBD1 (5 bases). CDR1 is MNHNY and CDR2 is SVGAGI in the germline V gene (reference sequence). The CDR3 covers 14 residues. V lost 2 bases, J lost 8 bases, and 10 bases lay in between.

This clone appeared once. The genes are TRBV7-8 and TRBJ1-2; D not resolved. Germline loops: CDR1 SGHVS, CDR2 FQNEAQ. Between the trimmed V and J ends, which lost 2 bases and 4 bases, there was a span of 8 bases. This CDR3 has 13 amino acids. The CDR3 region has the DNA TGTGCCAGCAGCTTAACGCTGGCCTATGGCTACACCTTC. It translates to CASSLTLAYGYTF.

The V gene is TRBV7-2, the J gene TRBJ1-1; D gene uncertain. Germline assignment: CDR1 SGHTA and CDR2 FQGNSA. Trimming shortened V by 1 base and J by 1 base, and 7 bases separated the two germline ends. This CDR3 spans 14 amino acids. CDR3 sequence: CASSLVRGNTEAFF. For the CDR3, the DNA is TGTGCCAGCAGCTTAGTCAGAGGGAACACTGAAGCTTTCTTT. The full variable domain, completed using reference TRBV7-2 and TRBJ1-1, is GAGVSQSPSNKVTEKGKDVELRCDPISGHTALYWYRQSLGQGLEFLIYFQGNSAPDKSGLPSDRFSAERTGGSVSTLTIQRTQQEDSAVYLCASSLVRGNTEAFFGQGTRLTVV.

This chain connects TRBV7-8 to TRBJ2-4, with 10 bases lining up with TRBD1. With V trimmed by 1 base and J by 7 bases, 4 bases remained unmatched. The CDR3 runs 15 residues. The germline CDR1 and CDR2 sequences are SGHVS and FQNEAQ. The CDR3, as DNA: TGTGCCAGCAGCTTAGGACAGGGGGCGGTTAACATTCAGTACTTC. Translation gives CASSLGQGAVNIQYF. Supplemented by reference TRBV7-8 and TRBJ2-4, the full variable domain reads GAGVSQSPRYKVAKRGQDVALRCDPISGHVSLFWYQQALGQGPEFLTYFQNEAQLDKSGLPSDRFFAERPEGSVSTLKIQRTQQEDSAVYLCASSLGQGAVNIQYFGAGTRLSVL.